Shown below are 26 T cell receptor beta chains from a single sample sequenced in a study of T cell responses to AZD1222 COVID-19 vaccine. Clones were read by immunoSEQ multiplex PCR, and TCRdb kept only the in-frame ones, dropping some. The table includes around 120,000 clones, approximately 87% detected once. The specimen was peripheral blood, collected on day 0 of AZD1222 vaccination. These receptors were taken from an adult in good health.

V usage is TRBV19 and J usage is TRBJ1-3; 8 nucleotides line up with TRBD1. CDR3 length equals 14 residues. CDR1 LNHDA and CDR2 SQIVND come from the germline V gene (reference sequence). Trimming cost V 6 bases and J 6 bases; bases outside gene matches: 7. The DNA of the CDR3 is TGTGCCAGTAGCTATACAGGGGGTCTAAACACCATATATTTT. Translated, it gives CASSYTGGLNTIYF.

V usage is TRBV9 and J usage is TRBJ1-2, with 7 bases fitting TRBD1. After removal of 4 bases from V and 7 bases from J, the junction contained 10 bases not matched to a gene. There are 14 residues in the CDR3. Germline V gene data show CDR1 as SGDLS and CDR2 as YYNGEE. The CDR3: CASSTRQGMGGYTF. The CDR3, as DNA: TGTGCCAGCAGCACCCGACAGGGTATGGGTGGCTACACCTTC.

The chain recombines TRBV5-1 with TRBJ1-2; 11 nucleotides line up with TRBD1. The CDR3 runs 15 residues. CDR1 SGHRS and CDR2 YFSETQ come from the germline V gene. V shed 2 bases and J 3 bases; nucleotides not matched to a gene: 3. The DNA of the CDR3 is TGCGCCAGCAGCTTATCGGGACAGGGGGACTATGGCTACACCTTC. This codes for CASSLSGQGDYGYTF.

The chain uses TRBV11-3 and TRBJ2-2; TRBD1 agrees at 8 bases. This CDR3 spans 16 amino acids. Trimming cost V 6 bases and J 3 bases; bases outside gene matches: 9. Looked up from germline, CDR1 is SGHNT and CDR2 is YENEEA. CDR3 in amino acids: CASRTGERWDTGELFF. As DNA, the CDR3 is TGTGCCAGCAGGACAGGGGAACGGTGGGACACCGGGGAGCTGTTTTTT.

The sample holds one count of this clone. The chain has TRBV7-6 and TRBJ1-5, with 8 bases matching TRBD1. The V gene's germline CDR1 is SGHVS and CDR2 FNYEAQ. V lost 5 bases and J lost 2; bases outside the gene matches: 11. This CDR3 spans 17 amino acids. The CDR3 nucleotides read TGTGCCAGCAGCCGGACAGGGAATGGCGTTGGCAATCAGCCCCAGCATTTT. It yields the protein CASSRTGNGVGNQPQHF.

The chain has TRBV2 and TRBJ1-2; D might be TRBD1 (5 bases). Trimming shortened V by 7 bases and J by 7 bases, and 13 bases separated the two germline ends. CDR1 and CDR2 (germline): SNHLY, FYNNEI. The CDR3 runs 12 residues. CDR3: CASNLSGGGYTF. CDR3 nucleotide sequence: TGTGCCAGCAACCTATCGGGGGGTGGCTACACCTTC.

The chain couples TRBV28 to TRBJ1-5; unclear D gene. The CDR3 loop spans 12 amino acids. Germline CDR1 reads MDHEN; CDR2 reads SYDVKM. V lost 4 bases and J lost 5, with 6 bases in between. The CDR3 DNA reads as TGTGCCAGCAGTTCAACGGATCAGCCCCAGCATTTT. Protein: CASSSTDQPQHF.

DNA of the CDR3: TGTGCCAGCAGCTTGGCCGGGGGTACCGGGGAGCTGTTTTTT. Its translation is CASSLAGGTGELFF. This rearrangement joins TRBV5-4 to TRBJ2-2; D might be TRBD2 (6 bases). In germline, CDR1 is SGHNT, CDR2 YYREEE (reference sequence). This CDR3 spans 14 amino acids. Trimming left V 0 bases short and J 5 bases short, with 8 bases between.

By sample fraction, this clone is medium-sized (0.01 to 0.1%). The CDR3 DNA follows: TGTGCCAGCAGTCCAGCGGGGGATTACAATGAGCAGTTCTTC. Encoded protein: CASSPAGDYNEQFF. This chain uses TRBV6-4 with TRBJ2-1; TRBD2 aligns across 8 bases. There are 14 residues in the CDR3. V lost 5 bases, J lost 4 bases, and 4 bases stayed unmatched. In germline, CDR1 is MRHNA, CDR2 SNTAGT.

The J gene is TRBJ1-5, the V gene TRBV7-2, with TRBD1 as a possible D gene (6 bases). V was pared by 5 bases and J by 7 bases, with 15 bases between. Germline V lookup: CDR1 SGHTA, CDR2 FQGNSA. CDR3 length: 14 residues. This CDR3 is CASSDLYGGQPQHF. The CDR3 nucleotides are TGTGCCAGCAGCGATCTGTATGGGGGCCAGCCCCAGCATTTT.

The V call is TRBV6-1, the J call TRBJ1-2; TRBD1 agrees at 9 bases. This CDR3 is built from 14 residues. Germline lookup yields CDR1 MNHNS and CDR2 SASEGT. Unmatched junction bases numbered 3, after V lost 3 bases and J lost 4 bases. CDR3 loop: CASSDWTGVYGYTF. CDR3 bases: TGTGCCAGCAGTGATTGGACAGGGGTCTATGGCTACACCTTC.

V is TRBV5-4 and J is TRBJ2-1, with 12 bases fitting TRBD2. The germline V gene has CDR1 SGHNT and CDR2 YYREEE (reference sequence). The ends lost 4 bases at V and 7 bases at J; junction bases unmatched: 6. The CDR3 spans 15 residues. The DNA for the CDR3 is TGTGCCAGCAGCAAGACTAGCGGGGGTTTTAATGAGCAGTTCTTC. Amino acids: CASSKTSGGFNEQFF.

The chain employs TRBV3-1 (or the pseudogene TRBV3-2) and TRBJ2-6; 12 bases agree with TRBD2. With 4 bases clipped from V and 0 bases from J, the junction kept 4 bases outside the gene matches. The CDR3 length is 18 residues. Germline loops: CDR1 LGHDT, CDR2 YNNKEL (reference sequence). CDR3 sequence reads: CASSRRLAGDSGANVLTF. CDR3 coding DNA: TGTGCCAGCAGCCGAAGACTAGCGGGGGACTCTGGGGCCAACGTCCTGACTTTC.

The chain joins TRBV4-1 to TRBJ1-1; D unclear. The CDR3 spans 14 residues. Germline CDR1 and CDR2: MGHRA and YSYEKL. V gave up 1 base and J gave up 0 bases, with 6 bases separating them. This chain's CDR3 is CASSQGRLNTEAFF. The CDR3 coding sequence is TGCGCCAGCAGCCAAGGACGGCTGAACACTGAAGCTTTCTTT.

The genes are TRBV5-8 and TRBJ1-1; no clear D gene. CDR1 is SGHTS and CDR2 is YDEGEE in the germline V gene. V shed 1 base and J shed 7 bases, with 11 bases lying between them. The CDR3 totals 13 residues. Here the CDR3 DNA reads TGTGCCAGCAGCTTGTTCATGCACCGTGAAGCTTTCTTT. Protein: CASSLFMHREAFF.

The chain has TRBV19 and TRBJ2-5; no firm D call. V lost 3 bases, J lost 5 bases, and 16 bases lay in between. Germline CDR1 is LNHDA and CDR2 is SQIVND (reference sequence). The CDR3 is 15 amino acids. The CDR3 sequence: CASSMSGPVRETQYF. In nucleotides, the CDR3 is TGTGCCAGTAGTATGTCAGGCCCGGTAAGGGAGACCCAGTACTTC.

Of note for this clone: The identical CDR3 is also encoded by other nucleotide sequences in the sample. The CDR3 region is CASSLGPDYGYTF. The CDR3 DNA is TGCGCCAGCAGCTTGGGTCCCGACTATGGCTACACCTTC. The genes are TRBV5-1 and TRBJ1-2; D is unclear. CDR1 and CDR2 from the germline V gene are SGHRS and YFSETQ. This CDR3 has 13 residues. V lost 0 bases and J lost 3, with 6 bases in between.

V and J are TRBV5-1 and TRBJ2-3; 8 bases agree with TRBD1. V was clipped by 4 bases and J by 2 bases; unmatched bases: 15. Per germline, CDR1 SGHRS and CDR2 YFSETQ. The CDR3 consists of 18 residues. CDR3 nucleotides: TGCGCCAGCAGCATCCAAAAAGGGACAGGCCGGGTCACAGATACGCAGTATTTT. Translating it yields CASSIQKGTGRVTDTQYF. Combining the CDR3 with reference TRBV5-1 and TRBJ2-3 gives the whole variable domain KAGVTQTPRYLIKTRGQQVTLSCSPISGHRSVSWYQQTPGQGLQFLFEYFSETQRNKGNFPGRFSGRQFSNSRSEMNVSTLELGDSALYLCASSIQKGTGRVTDTQYFGPGTRLTVL.

The CDR3 loop is CASSTSYTGELFF. DNA of the CDR3: TGTGCCAGCAGTACTAGCTACACCGGGGAGCTGTTTTTT. The chain couples TRBV6-5 to TRBJ2-2; weak D call: TRBD2 (6 bases). The CDR3 has 13 amino acids. V was clipped by 5 bases and J by 3 bases, with 7 bases between them. CDR1 is MNHEY, CDR2 SVGAGI, per germline.

This chain links TRBV7-6 with TRBJ1-1, with D possibly being TRBD1 (5 bases). In germline, CDR1 is SGHVS, CDR2 FNYEAQ. The CDR3 loop spans 17 amino acids. Trimming left V 3 bases short and J 5 bases short, with 22 bases between. CDR3: CASSFFIPVDSITEAFF. The CDR3 region has the DNA TGTGCCAGCAGCTTCTTTATCCCGGTAGACAGTATTACTGAAGCTTTCTTT.

The chain has TRBV9 and TRBJ1-1; D call uncertain. Per germline, CDR1 SGDLS and CDR2 YYNGEE. The CDR3 totals 15 residues. The V end was cut by 0 bases, the J end by 1 base, with 10 bases between. The CDR3 DNA is TGTGCCAGCAGCGTAGAATCAGAGCGGAACACTGAAGCTTTCTTT. This sequence encodes CASSVESERNTEAFF.

The V call is TRBV15, the J call TRBJ1-4; possibly TRBD1 for D (5 bases). The CDR3 sequence is 12 residues long. Germline V lookup: CDR1 LNHNV, CDR2 YYDKDF (reference sequence). V lost 1 base and J 15 bases, leaving 12 bases between the germline ends. CDR3 region: CATSRVAEGVFF. The CDR3 bases are TGTGCCACCAGCAGAGTGGCAGAAGGGGTGTTTTTT. Full variable domain (rest looked up from reference TRBV15 and TRBJ1-4): DAMVIQNPRYQVTQFGKPVTLSCSQTLNHNVMYWYQQKSSQAPKLLFHYYDKDFNNEADTPDNFQSRRPNTSFCFLDIRSPGLGDTAMYLCATSRVAEGVFFGSGTQLSVL.

The chain links TRBV18 to TRBJ1-2; TRBD1 might be the D (5 bases). V was clipped by 3 bases and J by 8 bases, with 13 bases between them. The germline CDR1 and CDR2 sequences are KGHSH and LQKENI. This CDR3 has 13 amino acids. The CDR3 here is CASSPGEGYGYTF. The CDR3 nucleotides are TGTGCCAGCTCACCGGGGGAGGGGTACGGCTACACCTTC. The full variable domain, its missing parts supplied by reference TRBV18 and TRBJ1-2, is NAGVMQNPRHLVRRRGQEARLRCSPMKGHSHVYWYRQLPEEGLKFMVYLQKENIIDESGMPKERFSAEFPKEGPSILRIQQVVRGDSAAYFCASSPGEGYGYTFGSGTRLTVV.

The rearrangement links TRBV29-1 to TRBJ1-1; D is perhaps TRBD1 (6 bases). This CDR3 has 14 residues. V was trimmed by 4 bases and J by 5 bases, leaving 17 bases between them. Germline V gene lookup returns CDR1 SQVTM and CDR2 ANQGSEA. The CDR3 here is CSVASNPRGTEAFF. The CDR3, as DNA: TGCAGCGTTGCCTCCAACCCTAGGGGGACTGAAGCTTTCTTT.

The genes are TRBV9 and TRBJ1-2; no clear D gene. Germline V gene sequence: CDR1 SGDLS, CDR2 YYNGEE. Trimming pared 0 bases from V and 8 bases from J, leaving 8 bases between. This CDR3 comprises 12 residues. CDR3 in DNA: TGTGCCAGCAGCGTAGGGGTGGAAGGCTACACCTTC. It codes for CASSVGVEGYTF.

The chain recombines TRBV18 with TRBJ1-4; D may be TRBD1 (5 bases). The CDR3 is made up of 15 amino acids. Trimming pared 3 bases from V and 7 bases from J, leaving 15 bases between. Germline V lookup: CDR1 KGHSH, CDR2 LQKENI. CDR3 region: CASSPSRDFLEKLFF. The CDR3, as DNA: TGTGCCAGCTCACCGAGCAGGGATTTTCTTGAAAAACTGTTTTTT.